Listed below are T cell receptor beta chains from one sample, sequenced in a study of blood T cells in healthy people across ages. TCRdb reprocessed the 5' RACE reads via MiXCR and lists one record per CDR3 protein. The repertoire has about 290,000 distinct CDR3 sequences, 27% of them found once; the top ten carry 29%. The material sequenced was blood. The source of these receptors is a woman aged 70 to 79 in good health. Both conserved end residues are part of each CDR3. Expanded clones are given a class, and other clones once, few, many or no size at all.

CDR3: CASSAPGQGNEQFF; J: NA; V: TRBV28; size: NA
CDR3: CASSQELGRQETQYF; J: TRBJ2-5; V: TRBV3-1; size: NA
CDR3: CASNLQGLPNGLGGLFF; J: TRBJ2-2; V: TRBV2; size: NA
CDR3: CSCRRQSSTDTQYF; J: TRBJ2-3; V: TRBV29-1; size: few
CDR3: CASSRSHGPEQFF; J: TRBJ2-1; V: TRBV12-3/TRBV12-4; size: NA
CDR3: CASSRDPRGEQFF; J: TRBJ2-1; V: TRBV27; size: NA
CDR3: CASNRDRGLNEQFF; J: TRBJ2-1; V: TRBV10-2; size: NA
CDR3: CASSYVAVGRYEQYF; J: NA; V: TRBV6-6; size: many
CDR3: CASSLTRERTDTQYF; J: TRBJ2-3; V: TRBV7-2; size: few
CDR3: CASSADLAGGAYEQYF; J: NA; V: TRBV7-8; size: NA
CDR3: CATSRDPTDTQYF; J: TRBJ2-3; V: TRBV15; size: NA
CDR3: CSVDGGADTQYF; J: TRBJ2-3; V: TRBV29-1; size: NA
CDR3: CSAPPGGRTGANVLTF; J: TRBJ2-6; V: TRBV20-1; size: NA
CDR3: CAISEAGDVEAFF; J: TRBJ1-1; V: TRBV10-3; size: few
CDR3: CASSISPSYSYEQYF; J: TRBJ2-7; V: TRBV27; size: few
CDR3: CASSLDGGTVAQPQHF; J: TRBJ1-5; V: TRBV11-2; size: NA
CDR3: CASSEAQGLPYEQYF; J: NA; V: TRBV2; size: few
CDR3: CASSLTFASGANVLTF; J: TRBJ2-6; V: TRBV7-3; size: NA
CDR3: CASSPAGGPSTDTQYF; J: TRBJ2-3; V: TRBV12-3/TRBV12-4; size: few
CDR3: CASSPAPSGKGYNEQFF; J: TRBJ2-1; V: TRBV7-9; size: many
CDR3: CASSESRGAGNEKLFF; J: TRBJ1-4; V: TRBV10-2; size: few
CDR3: CASSLRDRGTDYGYTF; J: TRBJ1-2; V: TRBV7-9; size: few
CDR3: CSARGGDRPGQAFF; J: TRBJ1-1; V: TRBV20-1; size: NA
CDR3: CASSSRQGAREEQYF; J: TRBJ2-7; V: TRBV7-9; size: few